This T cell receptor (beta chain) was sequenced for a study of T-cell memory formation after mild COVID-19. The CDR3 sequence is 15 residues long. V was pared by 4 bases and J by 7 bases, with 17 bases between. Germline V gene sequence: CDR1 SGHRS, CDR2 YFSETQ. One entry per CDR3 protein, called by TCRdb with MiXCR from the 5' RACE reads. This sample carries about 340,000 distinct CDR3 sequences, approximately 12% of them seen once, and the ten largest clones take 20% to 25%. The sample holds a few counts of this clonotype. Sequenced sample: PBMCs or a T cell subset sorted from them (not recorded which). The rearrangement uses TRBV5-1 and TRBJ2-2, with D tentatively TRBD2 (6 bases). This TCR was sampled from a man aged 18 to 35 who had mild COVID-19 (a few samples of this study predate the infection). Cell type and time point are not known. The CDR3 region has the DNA TGCGCCAGCAGCCTTGGAGGAGGGACGGTCGGGGAGCTGTTTTTT. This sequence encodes CASSLGGGTVGELFF.